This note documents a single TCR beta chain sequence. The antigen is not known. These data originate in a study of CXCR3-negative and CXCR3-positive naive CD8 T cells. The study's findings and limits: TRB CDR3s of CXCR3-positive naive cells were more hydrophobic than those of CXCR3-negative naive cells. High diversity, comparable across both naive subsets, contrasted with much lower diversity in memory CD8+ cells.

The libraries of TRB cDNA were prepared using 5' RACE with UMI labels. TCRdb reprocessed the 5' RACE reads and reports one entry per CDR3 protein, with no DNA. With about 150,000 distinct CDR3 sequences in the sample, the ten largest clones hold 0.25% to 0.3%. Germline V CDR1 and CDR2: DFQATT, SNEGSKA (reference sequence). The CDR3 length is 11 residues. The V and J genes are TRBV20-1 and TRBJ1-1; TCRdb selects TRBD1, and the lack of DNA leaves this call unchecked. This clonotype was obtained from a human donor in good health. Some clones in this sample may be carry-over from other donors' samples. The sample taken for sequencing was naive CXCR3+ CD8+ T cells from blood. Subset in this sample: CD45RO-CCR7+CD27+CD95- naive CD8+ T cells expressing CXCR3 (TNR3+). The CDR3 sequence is CRDTHRTEAFF.